This paragraph reports one T cell receptor (beta chain). Primers: 60 Vbeta forward and 13 Jbeta reverse. TCRdb's copy holds only in-frame clones and misses some; the assay was immunoSEQ multiplex PCR. This sample lists about 150,000 clones; its ten largest clones have roughly 2%. V was trimmed by 4 bases and J by 0 bases, leaving 12 bases between them. The CDR3 contains 15 residues. CDR1 and CDR2 from the germline V gene are WNHNN and SYGVQD (reference sequence). These data belong to a study of cytomegalovirus exposure and HLA in healthy donors. The sample consisted of PBMCs. The receptor was derived from a man under 40 in good health and CMV-seronegative. The chain carries TRBV10-1 and TRBJ2-5; TRBD1 might be the D (6 bases). The CDR3 DNA is TGCGCCAGCAGTGTCGGGACACTATACCAAGAGACCCAGTACTTC. Amino acid sequence: CASSVGTLYQETQYF.